This TCR beta chain was identified during a study of T cells in Graves' hyperthyroidism and ophthalmopathy. Study observations and caveats: In simple terms, a model built on 13 V-J features told ophthalmopathy apart from stable hyperthyroidism. The blood repertoire included most of the expanded thyroid clonotypes above 0.001.

TCR beta CDR3 sequences were amplified from RNA transcripts. RT-PCR in the first round (using the HTBI primer set) targeted the TCR CDR3. TCRdb ran MiXCR on the multiplex PCR reads and lists one entry per CDR3 protein. The sample holds approximately 600,000 distinct CDR3 sequences; under 25% are singletons and the top ten take around a third. To note about this clonotype: Its antigen is currently unknown.

Patients affected by ophthalmopathy presented a Clinical Activity Score of at least 3, a NOSPECS grade of at least 4, and disease duration below 3 months. Those patients with uncontrolled infection, other autoimmune disease, pregnancy or lactation were excluded. V lost 5 bases, J lost 0 bases, and 7 bases lay in between. This CDR3 contains 12 residues. In germline, CDR1 is SQVTM, CDR2 ANQGSEA. The V gene is TRBV29-1, the J gene TRBJ2-5; D call uncertain. Material: blood. The origin of this receptor is a man aged 25 to 40 with Graves' ophthalmopathy. In DNA, the CDR3 is TGCAGCGTTAGGAGCAACCAAGAGACCCAGTACTTC. Translating gives CSVRSNQETQYF.